The source of this T cell receptor beta chain is a study of regulatory T cells in long-lasting Graves disease. Study context: Antithyroid drugs had been taken by newly diagnosed Graves' patients for under 3 months.

The sample's time point: newly diagnosed GD, antithyroid drugs for less than 3 months. From PBMCs, RNA was extracted and then used to make the TCR library. The TCR beta library used iRepertoire HTBI primers with Arm-PCR amplification of CDR3. Via MiXCR, TCRdb re-called the multiplex PCR reads, giving one row per CDR3 protein. The table lists 550,000 to 650,000 distinct CDR3 sequences, roughly 16% of them singletons, with around 12% in the top ten. This clonotype occurred many times. These same data were also listed under a study on T cells in Graves' hyperthyroidism and ophthalmopathy.

The specimen was peripheral blood mononuclear cells (PBMCs), collected at new diagnosis, from a patient treated with antithyroid drugs. The source is a man aged 18 to 29 with Graves disease.

CDR3 residues: CASSVGTAGGTDTQYF. In DNA form, the CDR3 reads TGTGCCAGCAGTGTGGGGACAGCTGGGGGCACAGATACGCAGTATTTT. This chain uses TRBV6-1 with TRBJ2-3; 7 bases line up with TRBD1. CDR3 length: 16 amino acids. Germline CDR1 reads MNHNS; CDR2 reads SASEGT. Trimming cost V 4 bases and J 1 base; bases outside gene matches: 8.